This TCR beta chain was obtained from a study of identical twins. Study-level findings and limits: Monozygotic twin pairs showed more out-of-frame TCR alpha sharing than models estimated.

TCRdb re-called the 5' RACE reads through MiXCR, storing one row per CDR3 protein. The data contain 420,000 or so distinct CDR3 sequences, less than 20% of them seen just once; the ten biggest clones take up 12%. In regard to this clonotype: The antigen is undetermined.

In germline, CDR1 is SGHRS, CDR2 YFSETQ. Trimming left V 0 bases short and J 3 bases short, with 12 bases between. The CDR3 length is 15 residues. This TCR derives from a man in his forties or fifties in good health. Input material: naive T cells sorted from blood. The chain combines TRBV5-1 with TRBJ1-1, with a possible D match to TRBD1 (5 bases). CDR3 region: CASSLAGDAYTEAFF. The CDR3 nucleotides read TGCGCCAGCAGCTTGGCGGGGGACGCGTACACTGAAGCTTTCTTT.